This T cell receptor (beta chain) stems from a study of shared clonotypes between healthy human individuals. A remark on this clone: The antigen remains undetermined.

Among the donors, all were Caucasian adults who lived in Nashville, Tennessee. Study-wide findings and caveats: An anticipated effect of sequencing depth on clonotype sharing among donors was recognized.

TCRdb's table, derived via immunoSEQ multiplex PCR, lists solely in-frame clones and lacks some. Here the sample spans approximately 470,000 clones, almost 80% being singletons. The CDR3 runs to 13 residues. Germline assignment: CDR1 SGHRS and CDR2 YFSETQ. The V gene lost 1 base and the J gene lost 2 bases, with 5 bases spanning the gap. The sequenced sample was PBMCs. J is TRBJ2-3 and V is TRBV5-1; D not certain. This receptor was obtained from a woman in her thirties or forties in good health. Some clones in this sample may be carry-over from other donors' samples. CDR3 sequence (DNA): TGCGCCAGCAGCTTGTTTAACACAGATACGCAGTATTTT. Translation: CASSLFNTDTQYF. The whole variable domain, filled in from reference TRBV5-1 and TRBJ2-3, reads KAGVTQTPRYLIKTRGQQVTLSCSPISGHRSVSWYQQTPGQGLQFLFEYFSETQRNKGNFPGRFSGRQFSNSRSEMNVSTLELGDSALYLCASSLFNTDTQYFGPGTRLTVL.